This TCR beta chain originates from a study of blood T cell repertoires in COVID-19. Assay: immunoSEQ multiplex PCR; the TCRdb copy retains only in-frame clones and omits some. The sample holds 75,000 to 80,000 clones, about 82% seen once. This CDR3 spans 16 amino acids. J was trimmed by 4 bases and V by 4 bases; bases with no gene match: 7. Per the germline V gene, CDR1 is LGHDT and CDR2 is YNNKEL (reference sequence). Specimen: peripheral blood. This TCR was sampled from an older woman with acute or convalescent COVID-19. The chain links TRBV3-1 (or the pseudogene TRBV3-2) to TRBJ2-1; 10 nucleotides match TRBD2. Written as DNA, the CDR3 is TGTGCCAGCAGCCGCATTGGACTAGCGGCTTACAATGAGCAGTTCTTC. This gives the protein CASSRIGLAAYNEQFF.